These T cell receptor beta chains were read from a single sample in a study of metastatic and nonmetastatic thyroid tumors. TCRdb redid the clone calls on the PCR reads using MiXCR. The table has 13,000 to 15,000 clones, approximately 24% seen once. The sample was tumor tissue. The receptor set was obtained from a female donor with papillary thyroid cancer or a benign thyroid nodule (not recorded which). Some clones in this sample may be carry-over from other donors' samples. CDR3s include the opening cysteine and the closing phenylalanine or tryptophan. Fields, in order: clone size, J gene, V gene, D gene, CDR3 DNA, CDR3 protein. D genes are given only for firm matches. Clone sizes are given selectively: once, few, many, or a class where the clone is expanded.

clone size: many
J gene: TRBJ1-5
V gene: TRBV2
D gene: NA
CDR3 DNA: TGTGCCAGCAGTGAAGTGGGGGGGGCAGTTGGTCAGCCCCAGCATTTT
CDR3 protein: CASSEVGGAVGQPQHF

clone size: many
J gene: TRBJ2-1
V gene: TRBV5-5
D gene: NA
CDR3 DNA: TGTGCCAGCAGCTTCGCGGACCTTTACAATGAGCAGTTCTTC
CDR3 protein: CASSFADLYNEQFF

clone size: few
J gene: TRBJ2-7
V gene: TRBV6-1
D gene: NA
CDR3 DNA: TGTGCCAGCATCCCCCCAGGGTTGTCCCGGGGCGAGCAGTACTTC
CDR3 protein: CASIPPGLSRGEQYF

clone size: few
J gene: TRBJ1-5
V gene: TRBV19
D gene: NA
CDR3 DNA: TGTGCCAGTAGTACCACTTGGGACATAAATCAGCCCCAGCATTTT
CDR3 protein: CASSTTWDINQPQHF

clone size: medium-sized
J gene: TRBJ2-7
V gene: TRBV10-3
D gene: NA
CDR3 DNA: TGTGCCATCACCGGACACCTGGCCTACGAGCAGTACTTC
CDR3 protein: CAITGHLAYEQYF

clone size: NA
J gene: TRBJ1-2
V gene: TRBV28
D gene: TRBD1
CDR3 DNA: TGTGCCAGCATCTCGCATGGGACAGGGGTTAACTATGGCTACACCTTC
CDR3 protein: CASISHGTGVNYGYTF

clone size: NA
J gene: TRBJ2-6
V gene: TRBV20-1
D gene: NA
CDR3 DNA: TGCAGTGCTAGAGATTGGGCCCAGAGATATGGGGCCAACGTCCTGACTTTC
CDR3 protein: CSARDWAQRYGANVLTF

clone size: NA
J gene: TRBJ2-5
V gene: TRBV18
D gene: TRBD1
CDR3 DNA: TGTGCCAGCTCACCATTGACAGGGGGCCGGGAGACCCAGTACTTC
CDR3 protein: CASSPLTGGRETQYF

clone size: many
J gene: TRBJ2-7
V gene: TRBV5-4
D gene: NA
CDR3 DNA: TGTGCCAGCAGCATGAGGCCCCTGAGGGCCCCCCCCCGCTACGAGCAGTACTTC
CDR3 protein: CASSMRPLRAPPRYEQYF

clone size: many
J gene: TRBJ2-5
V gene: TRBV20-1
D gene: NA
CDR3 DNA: TGCAGTGCTAGGGAATTAGGCAGACAAGAGACCCAGTACTTC
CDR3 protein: CSARELGRQETQYF

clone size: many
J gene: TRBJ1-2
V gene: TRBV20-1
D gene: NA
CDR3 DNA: TGCAGTGCTGATACCGGACGGGGGGACTATGGCTACACCTTC
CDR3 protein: CSADTGRGDYGYTF

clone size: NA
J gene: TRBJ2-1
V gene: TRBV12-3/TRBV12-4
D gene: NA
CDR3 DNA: TGTGCCAGCAGTTTAGGGGGGGCTTACAATGAGCAGTTCTTC
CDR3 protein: CASSLGGAYNEQFF

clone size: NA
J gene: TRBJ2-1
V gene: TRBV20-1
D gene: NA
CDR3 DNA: TGCAGTGCTAGAGACAGCGTCGAGCAGTTCTTC
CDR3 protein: CSARDSVEQFF

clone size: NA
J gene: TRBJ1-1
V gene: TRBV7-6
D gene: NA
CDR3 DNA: TGTGCCAGCAGCTTAAGGGCAGGGTCGAACACTGAAGCTTTCTTT
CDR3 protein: CASSLRAGSNTEAFF

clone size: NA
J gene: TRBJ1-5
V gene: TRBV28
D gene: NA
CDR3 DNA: TGTGCCAGCAGTTTAGGGATTCATGTCAGGGTCCAGCCCCAGCATTTT
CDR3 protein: CASSLGIHVRVQPQHF

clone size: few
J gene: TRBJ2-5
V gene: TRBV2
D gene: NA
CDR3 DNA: TGTGCCAGCAGTGGCTGGGAGACCCAGTACTTC
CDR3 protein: CASSGWETQYF

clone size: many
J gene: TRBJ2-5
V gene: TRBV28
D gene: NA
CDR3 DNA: TGTGCCAGCACCATAAGGGGGATCGGGCAAGAGACCCAGTACTTC
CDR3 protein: CASTIRGIGQETQYF

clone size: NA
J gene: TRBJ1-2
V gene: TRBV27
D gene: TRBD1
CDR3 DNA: TGTGCCAGCAGTTTTACAGGGGGCAATGGCTACACCTTC
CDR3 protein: CASSFTGGNGYTF

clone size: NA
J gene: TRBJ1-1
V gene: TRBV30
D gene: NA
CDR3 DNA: TGTGCCTGGGGAGGGGGGATTAACACTGAAGCTTTCTTT
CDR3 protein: CAWGGGINTEAFF

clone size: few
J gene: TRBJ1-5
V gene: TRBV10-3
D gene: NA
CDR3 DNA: TGTGCCACCTCCCTCGAAAGTGGGGGTCCAGTGCCCCAGCATTTT
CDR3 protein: CATSLESGGPVPQHF

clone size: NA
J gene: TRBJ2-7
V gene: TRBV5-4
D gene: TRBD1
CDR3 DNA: TGTGCCAGTAGCTCCCGGGACAGGGGGCGAGAGCATTACTTC
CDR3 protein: CASSSRDRGREHYF

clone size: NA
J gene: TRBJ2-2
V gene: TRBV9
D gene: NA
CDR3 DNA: TGTGCCAGCAGTCCCAGTACTCAGACCGCCGGCCGGGAGCTGTTTTTT
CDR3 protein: CASSPSTQTAGRELFF

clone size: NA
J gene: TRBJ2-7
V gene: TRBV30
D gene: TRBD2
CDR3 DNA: TGTGCCTGGAGTGTACTAGCGGGAGCCAACGAGCAGTACTTC
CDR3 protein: CAWSVLAGANEQYF

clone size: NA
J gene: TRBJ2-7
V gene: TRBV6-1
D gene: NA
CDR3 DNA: TGTGCCAGCACGGTGGAGGGGTACGAGCAGTACTTC
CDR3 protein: CASTVEGYEQYF

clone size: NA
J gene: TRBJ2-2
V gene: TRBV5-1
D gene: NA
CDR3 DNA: TGCGCCAGCCGACCGGGGCAAATGATGGGGGAGCTGTTTTTT
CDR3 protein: CASRPGQMMGELFF

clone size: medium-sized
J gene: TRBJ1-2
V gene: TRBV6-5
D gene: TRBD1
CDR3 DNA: TGTGCCAGCAGTTACACCCTCCCCGGGACAGGGGGGTATGGCTACACCTTC
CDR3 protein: CASSYTLPGTGGYGYTF

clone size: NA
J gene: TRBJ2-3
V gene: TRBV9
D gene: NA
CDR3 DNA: TGTGCCAGCAGCGTAGCGGGGGCCTTCACAGATACGCAGTATTTT
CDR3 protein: CASSVAGAFTDTQYF

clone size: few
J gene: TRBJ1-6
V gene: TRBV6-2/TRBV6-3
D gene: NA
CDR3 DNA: TGTGCCAGCAGTTCGGCAGGGAGTTCTAGTAATTCACCCCTCCACTTT
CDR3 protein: CASSSAGSSSNSPLHF

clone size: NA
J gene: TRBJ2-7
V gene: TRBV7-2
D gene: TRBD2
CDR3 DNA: TGTGCCAGCAGCTTACAAGCGGGAGCCAACGAGCAGTACTTC
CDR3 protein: CASSLQAGANEQYF

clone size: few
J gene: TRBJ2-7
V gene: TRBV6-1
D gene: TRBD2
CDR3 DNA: TGTGCCAGCAGTGCGGGAGGGGGCTACGAGCAGTACTTC
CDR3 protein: CASSAGGGYEQYF

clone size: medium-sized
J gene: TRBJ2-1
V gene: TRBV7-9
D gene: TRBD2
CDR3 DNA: TGTGCCAGCAGCCCGACTAGCGGGCCCCAGCAGTTCTTC
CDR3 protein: CASSPTSGPQQFF